What follows are 8 T cell receptor beta chains derived from one specimen sequenced in a study of blood T cell repertoires in COVID-19. The repertoire was sequenced with immunoSEQ multiplex PCR; TCRdb's copy has only in-frame clones and lacks some. Here the sample spans some 180,000 clones, 83% being singletons. The sample consisted of peripheral blood. These receptors came from a woman of 80 years or more with acute or convalescent COVID-19.

The chain recombines TRBV5-1 with TRBJ1-2; 10 positions agree with TRBD1. The CDR3 consists of 16 residues. CDR1 and CDR2 (germline): SGHRS, YFSETQ. J was trimmed by 6 bases and V by 4 bases; bases with no gene match: 12. The DNA of the CDR3 is TGCGCCAGCAGCCTACTACTATCCGGGACAGGGGATGGCTACACCTTC. Residues: CASSLLLSGTGDGYTF.

The rearrangement joins TRBV9 to TRBJ2-2; a weak D match, TRBD2 (6 bases). The germline CDR1 and CDR2 sequences are SGDLS and YYNGEE. The CDR3 has 18 amino acids. V lost 0 bases to trimming and J lost 2 bases, with 17 bases between them. The CDR3 spells CASSVGLVGRGNTGELFF. CDR3 DNA: TGTGCCAGCAGCGTAGGGTTAGTGGGGCGGGGCAACACCGGGGAGCTGTTTTTT.

The chain recombines TRBV30 with TRBJ2-2; D possibly corresponds to TRBD1 (5 bases). In germline, CDR1 is GTSNPN, CDR2 SVGIG (reference sequence). The V end was cut by 0 bases, the J end by 3 bases, with 14 bases between. This CDR3 contains 16 residues. CDR3 sequence reads: CAWSVLQDTHTGELFF. CDR3 nucleotide sequence: TGTGCCTGGAGTGTACTTCAGGACACCCACACCGGGGAGCTGTTTTTT.

The chain has TRBV5-6 and TRBJ2-1; possibly TRBD2 for D (6 bases). The CDR3 runs to 14 residues. V lost 4 bases to trimming and J lost 8 bases, with 16 bases between them. Germline values: CDR1 SGHDT, CDR2 YYEEEE. CDR3 sequence (DNA): TGTGCCAGCAGCAAGCTATGGGGAGGCGATGAGCAGTTCTTC. Amino acid sequence: CASSKLWGGDEQFF.

This clone occurred once. The chain couples TRBV19 to TRBJ2-3, with 7 nucleotides matching TRBD2. CDR3 length: 15 residues. Looked up from germline, CDR1 is LNHDA and CDR2 is SQIVND (reference sequence). J was trimmed by 0 bases and V by 5 bases; bases with no gene match: 5. CDR3 region: CASSPSGGSTDTQYF. The CDR3 bases are TGTGCCAGTAGTCCGTCCGGGGGGAGCACAGATACGCAGTATTTT.

This clone was observed a few times. Other DNA sequences in this specimen translate into the identical CDR3. The rearrangement joins TRBV9 to TRBJ2-6, with a weak D call TRBD2 (5 bases). The CDR3 spans 16 residues. The germline V gene has CDR1 SGDLS and CDR2 YYNGEE. Trimming removed 2 bases from V and 0 bases from J, with 9 bases in between. The CDR3 DNA sequence: TGTGCCAGCAGCGTCTCGGGGAGCTCTGGGGCCAACGTCCTGACTTTC. It yields the protein CASSVSGSSGANVLTF.

This clone was seen a single time. The chain carries TRBV10-3 and TRBJ1-4; 9 bases are shared with TRBD1. The CDR3 covers 15 residues. The germline V gene encodes CDR1 ENHRY and CDR2 SYGVKD. Trimming at V came to 4 bases and at J to 8 bases, leaving 8 bases not matched to a gene. This chain's CDR3 is CAISGSQGAREKLFF. Here the CDR3 DNA reads TGTGCCATCAGTGGGTCACAGGGGGCGAGGGAAAAACTGTTTTTT.

The V and J genes are TRBV13 and TRBJ2-5; 13 nucleotides align to TRBD2. The germline gives CDR1 PRHDT, CDR2 FYEKMQ (reference sequence). V lost 5 bases, J lost 5 bases, and 11 bases stayed unmatched. The CDR3 is 17 amino acids. The DNA of the CDR3 is TGTGCCAGCAGCCCCAACCGACTAGCGGGGGGCGGCGAGACCCAGTACTTC. Translating it yields CASSPNRLAGGGETQYF.